The clone carrying this TCR beta chain was observed a few times. Its antigen remains unknown. The time point is: week 23, last vaccination. Each vaccine dose was 300 ug of mutant IDH1 20-mer peptide, with topical imiquimod. The table came from immunoSEQ multiplex PCR; TCRdb's copy has only in-frame clones and leaves some out. Of about 53,000 clones listed, about 81% were seen once; the top ten hold roughly 8.1%. The data stem from a study of a mutant IDH1 vaccine in newly diagnosed glioma. Study outcomes and limitations: Overall, roughly 95% of patients had vaccine-induced immune responses.

Germline V gene data show CDR1 as SGHVS and CDR2 as FQNEAQ. This CDR3 spans 17 amino acids. Losses at the gene ends were 2 bases for V and 4 bases for J; bases not matched to a gene: 11. The clonotype was recovered from a woman aged 35 to 49 with glioma. Some clones in this sample may be carry-over from other donors' samples. The starting material was PBMCs, obtained from a glioma patient whose treatment included an IDH1 peptide vaccine. The chain uses TRBV7-8 and TRBJ2-7; TRBD1 matches 10 bases. The CDR3 region is CASSLRRPGQGDYEQYF. The CDR3 bases are TGTGCCAGCAGCTTAAGGCGCCCCGGACAGGGGGATTACGAGCAGTACTTC.